This T cell receptor (beta chain) was captured in a study of cytomegalovirus exposure and HLA in healthy donors. General study results and limits: Sequencing probably produced one cluster of sequence variants that were highly shared.

A word on this clone: Its specificity is unknown.

Healthy bone marrow donors made up the donors. The study ran its PCR with 60 Vbeta and 13 Jbeta primers. Sequenced by immunoSEQ multiplex PCR; TCRdb stores in-frame clones only, minus some. The table lists 85,000 to 100,000 clones, roughly 69% of them singletons. The V and J ends lost 3 bases and 3 bases, in that order; junction bases with no gene match: 7. CDR1 SNHLY and CDR2 FYNNEI come from the germline V gene. The CDR3 runs to 16 residues. The TCR sequence derives from a man aged 50 to 60 in good health and CMV-seronegative. Sequences were obtained from PBMCs. V gene TRBV2 combines with J gene TRBJ2-2; TRBD1 aligns across 7 bases. The CDR3 DNA reads TGTGCCAGCAGTGACAGGGGGATCAGGGACACCGGGGAGCTGTTTTTT. It encodes CASSDRGIRDTGELFF.